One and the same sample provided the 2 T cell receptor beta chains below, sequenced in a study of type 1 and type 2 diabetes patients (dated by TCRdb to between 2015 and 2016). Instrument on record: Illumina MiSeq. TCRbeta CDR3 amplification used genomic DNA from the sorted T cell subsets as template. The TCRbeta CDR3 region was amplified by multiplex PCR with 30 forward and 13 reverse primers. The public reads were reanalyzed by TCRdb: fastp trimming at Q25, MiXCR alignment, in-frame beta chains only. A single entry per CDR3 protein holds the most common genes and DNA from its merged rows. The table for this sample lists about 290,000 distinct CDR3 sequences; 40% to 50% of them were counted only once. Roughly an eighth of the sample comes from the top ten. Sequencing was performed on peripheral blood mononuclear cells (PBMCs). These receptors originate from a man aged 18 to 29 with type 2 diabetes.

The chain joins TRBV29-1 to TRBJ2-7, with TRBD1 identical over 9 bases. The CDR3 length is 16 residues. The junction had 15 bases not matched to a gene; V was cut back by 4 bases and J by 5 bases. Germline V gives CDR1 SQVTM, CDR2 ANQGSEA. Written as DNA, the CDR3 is TGCAGCGTTGGGCCCGTCCCTACAGGGGGCTTGAACGAGCAGTACTTC. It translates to CSVGPVPTGGLNEQYF.

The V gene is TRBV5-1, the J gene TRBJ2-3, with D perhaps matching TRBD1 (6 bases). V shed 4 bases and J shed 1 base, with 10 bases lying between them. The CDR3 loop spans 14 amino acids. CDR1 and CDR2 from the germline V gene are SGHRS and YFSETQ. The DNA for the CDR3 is TGCGCCAGCAGCCTGTACAGGGGCACAGATACGCAGTATTTT. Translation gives CASSLYRGTDTQYF. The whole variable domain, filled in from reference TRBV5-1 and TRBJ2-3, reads KAGVTQTPRYLIKTRGQQVTLSCSPISGHRSVSWYQQTPGQGLQFLFEYFSETQRNKGNFPGRFSGRQFSNSRSEMNVSTLELGDSALYLCASSLYRGTDTQYFGPGTRLTVL.